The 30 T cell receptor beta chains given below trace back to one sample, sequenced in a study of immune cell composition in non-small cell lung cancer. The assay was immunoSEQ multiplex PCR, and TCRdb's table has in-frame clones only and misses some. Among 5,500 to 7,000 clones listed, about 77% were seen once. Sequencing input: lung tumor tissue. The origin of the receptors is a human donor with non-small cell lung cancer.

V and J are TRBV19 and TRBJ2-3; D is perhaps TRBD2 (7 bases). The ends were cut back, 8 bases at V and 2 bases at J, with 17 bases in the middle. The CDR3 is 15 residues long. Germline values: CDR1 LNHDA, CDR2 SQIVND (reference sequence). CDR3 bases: TGTGCCAGTGCAGTAGGGGGGGCTGACACAGATACGCAGTATTTT. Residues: CASAVGGADTDTQYF.

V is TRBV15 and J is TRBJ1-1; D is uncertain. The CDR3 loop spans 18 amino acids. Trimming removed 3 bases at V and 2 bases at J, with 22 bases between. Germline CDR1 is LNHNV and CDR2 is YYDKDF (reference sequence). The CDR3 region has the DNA TGTGCCACCAGCAGCCATCTTCTCGTTGCGGGGTATAACACTGAAGCTTTCTTT. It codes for CATSSHLLVAGYNTEAFF. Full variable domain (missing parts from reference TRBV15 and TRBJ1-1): DAMVIQNPRYQVTQFGKPVTLSCSQTLNHNVMYWYQQKSSQAPKLLFHYYDKDFNNEADTPDNFQSRRPNTSFCFLDIRSPGLGDTAMYLCATSSHLLVAGYNTEAFFGQGTRLTVV.

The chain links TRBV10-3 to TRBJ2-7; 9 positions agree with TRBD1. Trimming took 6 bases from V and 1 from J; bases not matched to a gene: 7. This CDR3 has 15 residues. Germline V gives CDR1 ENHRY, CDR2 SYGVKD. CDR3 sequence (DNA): TGTGCCATCAGAGGCGGGACAGGGAGTTCCTACGAGCAGTACTTC. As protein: CAIRGGTGSSYEQYF.

The CDR3 coding sequence is TGTGCCAGCTCGCAACAGAGCTCCTACGAGCAGTACTTC. It translates to CASSQQSSYEQYF. J is TRBJ2-7 and V is TRBV18; the D is unclear. The CDR3 runs 13 residues. In germline, CDR1 is KGHSH, CDR2 LQKENI. The ends were cut back, 6 bases at V and 0 bases at J, with 9 bases in the middle.

In DNA form, the CDR3 reads TGCGCCAGCAGCTTGGCCGAGGGAGGAGGCTACACCTTC. The encoded protein is CASSLAEGGGYTF. This sequence joins TRBV5-1 and TRBJ1-2; D not resolved. The V and J ends lost 0 bases and 8 bases respectively, with 11 bases between them. Germline CDR1 is SGHRS and CDR2 is YFSETQ. There are 13 residues in the CDR3. The whole variable domain, remainder taken from reference TRBV5-1 and TRBJ1-2, is KAGVTQTPRYLIKTRGQQVTLSCSPISGHRSVSWYQQTPGQGLQFLFEYFSETQRNKGNFPGRFSGRQFSNSRSEMNVSTLELGDSALYLCASSLAEGGGYTFGSGTRLTVV.

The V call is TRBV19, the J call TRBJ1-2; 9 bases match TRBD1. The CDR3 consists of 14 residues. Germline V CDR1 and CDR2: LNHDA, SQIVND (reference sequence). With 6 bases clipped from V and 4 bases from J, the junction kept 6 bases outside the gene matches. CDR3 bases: TGTGCCAGTAGCTGGGACAGGGCTTCCTATGGCTACACCTTC. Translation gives CASSWDRASYGYTF.

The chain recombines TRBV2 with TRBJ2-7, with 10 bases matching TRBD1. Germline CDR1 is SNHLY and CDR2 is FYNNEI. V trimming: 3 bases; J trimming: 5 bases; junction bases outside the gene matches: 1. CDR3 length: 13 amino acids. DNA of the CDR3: TGTGCCAGCAGTGAGGGGACAGGGGACGAGCAGTACTTC. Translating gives CASSEGTGDEQYF.

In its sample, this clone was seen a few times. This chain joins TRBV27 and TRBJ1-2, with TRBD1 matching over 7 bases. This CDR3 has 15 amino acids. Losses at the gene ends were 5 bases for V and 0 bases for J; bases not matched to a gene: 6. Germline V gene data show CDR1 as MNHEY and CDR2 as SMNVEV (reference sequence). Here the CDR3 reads CASSPNRGANYGYTF. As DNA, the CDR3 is TGTGCCAGCAGTCCAAACAGGGGCGCTAACTATGGCTACACCTTC.

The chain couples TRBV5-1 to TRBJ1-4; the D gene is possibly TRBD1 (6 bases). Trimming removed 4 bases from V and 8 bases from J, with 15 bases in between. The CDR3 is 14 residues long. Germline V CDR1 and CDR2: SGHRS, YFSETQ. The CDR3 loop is CASSGGLSGEKLFF. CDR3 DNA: TGCGCCAGCAGCGGGGGCCTATCGGGGGAAAAACTGTTTTTT.

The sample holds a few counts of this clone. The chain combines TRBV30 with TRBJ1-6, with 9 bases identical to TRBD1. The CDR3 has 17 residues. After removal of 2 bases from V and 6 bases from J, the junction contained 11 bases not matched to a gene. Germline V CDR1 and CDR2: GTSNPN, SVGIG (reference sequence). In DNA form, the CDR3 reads TGTGCCTGGAGTCCAGGTACTGGGGGACAGGGTAATTCACCCCTCCACTTT. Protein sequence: CAWSPGTGGQGNSPLHF. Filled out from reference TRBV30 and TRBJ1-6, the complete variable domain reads SQTIHQWPATLVQPVGSPLSLECTVEGTSNPNLYWYRQAAGRGLQLLFYSVGIGQISSEVPQNLSASRPQDRQFILSSKKLLLSDSGFYLCAWSPGTGGQGNSPLHFGNGTRLTVT.

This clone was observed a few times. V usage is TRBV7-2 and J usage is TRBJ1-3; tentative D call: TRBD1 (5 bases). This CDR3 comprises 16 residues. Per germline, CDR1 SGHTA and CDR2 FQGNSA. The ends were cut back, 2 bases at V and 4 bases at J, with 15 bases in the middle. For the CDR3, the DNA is TGTGCCAGCAGCTTATACAGCAGGGCGGAAGGAAACACCATATATTTT. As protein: CASSLYSRAEGNTIYF.

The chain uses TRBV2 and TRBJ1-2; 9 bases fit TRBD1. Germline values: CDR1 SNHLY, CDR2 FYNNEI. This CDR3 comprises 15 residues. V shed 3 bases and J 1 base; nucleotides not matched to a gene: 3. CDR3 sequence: CASSDRDRVNYGYTF. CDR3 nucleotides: TGTGCCAGCAGTGACCGGGACAGGGTTAACTATGGCTACACCTTC.

As DNA, the CDR3 is TGTGCCAGCAGCTTCCCCCTGGGCGGGGGGGCATATACGCAGTATTTT. This gives the protein CASSFPLGGGAYTQYF. V gene TRBV7-2 combines with J gene TRBJ2-3; 9 nucleotides align to TRBD2. Germline V gives CDR1 SGHTA, CDR2 FQGNSA. Trimming removed 3 bases from V and 7 bases from J; junction bases left unmatched: 11. This CDR3 comprises 16 residues.

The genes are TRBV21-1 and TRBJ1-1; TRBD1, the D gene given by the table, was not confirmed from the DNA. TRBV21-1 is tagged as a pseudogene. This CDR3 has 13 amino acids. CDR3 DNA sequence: TGTGCCAGCAGCAAAGATCTGGGGCCTGGAGCTTTCTTT. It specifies CASSKDLGPGAFF.

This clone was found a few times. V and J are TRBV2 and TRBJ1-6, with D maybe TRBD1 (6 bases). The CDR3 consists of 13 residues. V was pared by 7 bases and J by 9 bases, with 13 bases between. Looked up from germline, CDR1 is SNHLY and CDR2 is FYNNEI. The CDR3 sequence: CASIGGLGSPLHF. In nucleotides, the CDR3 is TGTGCCAGCATCGGGGGGCTAGGTTCACCCCTCCACTTT.

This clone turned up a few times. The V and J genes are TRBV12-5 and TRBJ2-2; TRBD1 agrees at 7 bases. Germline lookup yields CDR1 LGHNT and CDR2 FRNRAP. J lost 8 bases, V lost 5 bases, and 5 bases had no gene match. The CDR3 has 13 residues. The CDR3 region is CASGPRTGGELFF. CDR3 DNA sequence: TGTGCTAGTGGTCCCAGGACAGGTGGGGAGCTGTTTTTT. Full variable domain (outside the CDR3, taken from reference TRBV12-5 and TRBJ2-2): DARVTQTPRHKVTEMGQEVTMRCQPILGHNTVFWYRQTMMQGLELLAYFRNRAPLDDSGMPKDRFSAEMPDATLATLKIQPSEPRDSAVYFCASGPRTGGELFFGEGSRLTVL.

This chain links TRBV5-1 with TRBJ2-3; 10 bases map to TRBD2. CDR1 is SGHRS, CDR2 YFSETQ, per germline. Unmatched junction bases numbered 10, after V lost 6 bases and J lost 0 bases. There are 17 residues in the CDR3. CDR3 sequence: CASTWVSGGASTDTQYF. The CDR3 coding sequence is TGCGCCAGCACTTGGGTAAGCGGGGGGGCCAGCACAGATACGCAGTATTTT.

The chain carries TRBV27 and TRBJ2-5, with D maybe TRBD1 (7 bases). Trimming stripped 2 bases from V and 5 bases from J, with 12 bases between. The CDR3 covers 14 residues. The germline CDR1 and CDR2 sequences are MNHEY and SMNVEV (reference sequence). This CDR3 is CASSLEGAGETQYF. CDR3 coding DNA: TGTGCCAGCAGTTTAGAGGGGGCGGGGGAGACCCAGTACTTC.

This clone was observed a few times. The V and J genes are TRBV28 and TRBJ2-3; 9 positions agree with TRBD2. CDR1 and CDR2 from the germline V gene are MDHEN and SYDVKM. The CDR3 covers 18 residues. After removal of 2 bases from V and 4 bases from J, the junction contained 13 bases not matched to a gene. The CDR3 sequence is CASSLVRGGLAEADTQYF. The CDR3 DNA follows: TGTGCCAGCAGTTTAGTTCGGGGGGGACTAGCAGAGGCAGATACGCAGTATTTT.

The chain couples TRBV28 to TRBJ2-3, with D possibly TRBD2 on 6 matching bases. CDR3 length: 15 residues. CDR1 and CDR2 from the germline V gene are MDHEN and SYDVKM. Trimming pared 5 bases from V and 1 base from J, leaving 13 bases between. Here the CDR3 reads CASSPWDLGTDTQYF. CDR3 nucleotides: TGTGCCAGCAGTCCCTGGGACTTAGGCACAGATACGCAGTATTTT.

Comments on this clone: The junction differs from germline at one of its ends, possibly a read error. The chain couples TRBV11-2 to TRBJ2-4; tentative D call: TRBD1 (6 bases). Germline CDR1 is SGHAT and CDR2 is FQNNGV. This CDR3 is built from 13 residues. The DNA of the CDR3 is TGTGCCAGCAGCCCCCAGGCAGGGGCTCCCGGTCACTTC. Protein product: CASSPQAGAPGHF. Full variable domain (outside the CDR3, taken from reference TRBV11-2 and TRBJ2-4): EAGVAQSPRYKIIEKRQSVAFWCNPISGHATLYWYQQILGQGPKLLIQFQNNGVVDDSQLPKDRFSAERLKGVDSTLKIQPAKLEDSAVYLCASSPQAGAPGHFGAGTRLSVL.

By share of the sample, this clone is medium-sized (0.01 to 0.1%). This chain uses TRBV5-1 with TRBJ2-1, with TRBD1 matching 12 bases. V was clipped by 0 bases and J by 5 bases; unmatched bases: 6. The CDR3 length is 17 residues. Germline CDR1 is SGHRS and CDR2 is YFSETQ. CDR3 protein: CASSLGTGQGANNEQFF. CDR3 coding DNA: TGCGCCAGCAGCTTGGGAACGGGACAGGGGGCCAACAATGAGCAGTTCTTC. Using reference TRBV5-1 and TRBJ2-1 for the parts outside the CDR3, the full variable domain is KAGVTQTPRYLIKTRGQQVTLSCSPISGHRSVSWYQQTPGQGLQFLFEYFSETQRNKGNFPGRFSGRQFSNSRSEMNVSTLELGDSALYLCASSLGTGQGANNEQFFGPGTRLTVL.

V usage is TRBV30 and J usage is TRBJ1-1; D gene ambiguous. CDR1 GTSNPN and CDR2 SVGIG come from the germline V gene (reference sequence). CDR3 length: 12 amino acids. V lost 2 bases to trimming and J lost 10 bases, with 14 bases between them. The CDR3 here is CAWSPESVPAFF. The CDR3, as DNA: TGTGCCTGGAGTCCGGAGTCGGTACCAGCTTTCTTT.

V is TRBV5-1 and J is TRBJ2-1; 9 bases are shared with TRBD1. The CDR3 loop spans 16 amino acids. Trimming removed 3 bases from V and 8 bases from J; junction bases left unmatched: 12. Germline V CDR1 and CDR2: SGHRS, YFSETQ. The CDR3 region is CASSSAGTGFMYEQFF. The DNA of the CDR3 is TGCGCCAGCAGCTCGGCCGGGACAGGGTTTATGTATGAGCAGTTCTTC.

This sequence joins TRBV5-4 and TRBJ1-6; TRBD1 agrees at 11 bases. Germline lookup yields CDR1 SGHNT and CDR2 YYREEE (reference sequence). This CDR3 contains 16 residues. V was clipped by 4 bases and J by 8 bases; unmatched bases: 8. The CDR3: CASSPGQGATYSPLHF. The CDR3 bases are TGTGCCAGCAGCCCCGGACAGGGGGCGACCTATTCACCCCTCCACTTT.

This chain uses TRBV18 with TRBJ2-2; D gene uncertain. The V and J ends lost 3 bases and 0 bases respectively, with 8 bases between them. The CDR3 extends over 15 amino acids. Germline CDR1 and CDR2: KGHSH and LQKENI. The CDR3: CASSPDISNTGELFF. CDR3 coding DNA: TGTGCCAGCTCACCTGACATATCGAACACCGGGGAGCTGTTTTTT.

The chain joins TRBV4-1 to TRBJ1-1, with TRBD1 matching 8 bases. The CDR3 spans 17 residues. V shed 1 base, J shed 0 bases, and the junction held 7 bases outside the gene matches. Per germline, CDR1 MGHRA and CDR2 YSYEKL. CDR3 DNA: TGCGCCAGCAGCCAAGCGACAGGGGAGGATATGAACACTGAAGCTTTCTTT. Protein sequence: CASSQATGEDMNTEAFF.

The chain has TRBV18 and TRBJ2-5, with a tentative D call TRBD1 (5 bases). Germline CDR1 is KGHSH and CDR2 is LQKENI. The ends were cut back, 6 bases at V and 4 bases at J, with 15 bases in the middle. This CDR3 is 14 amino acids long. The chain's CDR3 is CASSRAGWRETQYF. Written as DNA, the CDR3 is TGTGCCAGCTCGCGCGCAGGGTGGAGAGAGACCCAGTACTTC.

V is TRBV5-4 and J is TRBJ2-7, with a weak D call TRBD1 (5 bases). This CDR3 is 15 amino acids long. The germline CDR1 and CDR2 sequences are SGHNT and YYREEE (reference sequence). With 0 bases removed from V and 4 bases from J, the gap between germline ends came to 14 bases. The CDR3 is CASSLGQTQIYEQYF. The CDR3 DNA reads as TGTGCCAGCAGCTTGGGACAGACCCAAATTTACGAGCAGTACTTC.

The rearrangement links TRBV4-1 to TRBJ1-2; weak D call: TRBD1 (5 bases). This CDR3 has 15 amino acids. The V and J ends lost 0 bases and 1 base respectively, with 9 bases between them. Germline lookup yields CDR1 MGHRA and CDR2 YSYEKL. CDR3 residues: CASSQDRRVNYGYTF. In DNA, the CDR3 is TGCGCCAGCAGCCAAGATCGCAGGGTTAACTATGGCTACACCTTC.